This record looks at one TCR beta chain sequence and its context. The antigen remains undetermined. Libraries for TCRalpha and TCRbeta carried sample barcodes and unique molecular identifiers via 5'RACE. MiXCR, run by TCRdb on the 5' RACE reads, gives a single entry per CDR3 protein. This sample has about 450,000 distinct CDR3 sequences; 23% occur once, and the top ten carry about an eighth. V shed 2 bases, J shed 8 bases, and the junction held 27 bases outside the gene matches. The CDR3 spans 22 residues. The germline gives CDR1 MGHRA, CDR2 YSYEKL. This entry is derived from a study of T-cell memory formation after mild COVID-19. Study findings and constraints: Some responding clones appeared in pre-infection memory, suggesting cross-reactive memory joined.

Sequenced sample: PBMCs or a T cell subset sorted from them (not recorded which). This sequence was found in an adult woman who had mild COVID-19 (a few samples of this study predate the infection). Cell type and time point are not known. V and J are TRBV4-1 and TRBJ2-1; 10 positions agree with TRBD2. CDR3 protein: CASSQPFGQAKLKSGRGDEQFF. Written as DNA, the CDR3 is TGCGCCAGCAGCCAACCGTTCGGACAGGCGAAACTGAAGAGCGGGAGGGGCGATGAGCAGTTCTTC.